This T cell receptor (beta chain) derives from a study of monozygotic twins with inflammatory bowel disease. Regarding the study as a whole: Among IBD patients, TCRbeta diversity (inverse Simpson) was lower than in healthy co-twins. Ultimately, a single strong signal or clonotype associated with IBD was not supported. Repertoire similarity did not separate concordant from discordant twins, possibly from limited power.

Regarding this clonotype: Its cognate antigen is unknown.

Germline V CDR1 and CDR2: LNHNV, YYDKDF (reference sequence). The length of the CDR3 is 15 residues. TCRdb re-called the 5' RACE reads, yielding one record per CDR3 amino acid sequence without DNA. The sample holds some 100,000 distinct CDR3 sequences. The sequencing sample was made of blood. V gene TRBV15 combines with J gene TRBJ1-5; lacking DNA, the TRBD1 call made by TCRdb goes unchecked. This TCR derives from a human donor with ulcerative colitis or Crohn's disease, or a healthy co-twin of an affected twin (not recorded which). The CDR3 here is CATSRVRTGGQPQHF.